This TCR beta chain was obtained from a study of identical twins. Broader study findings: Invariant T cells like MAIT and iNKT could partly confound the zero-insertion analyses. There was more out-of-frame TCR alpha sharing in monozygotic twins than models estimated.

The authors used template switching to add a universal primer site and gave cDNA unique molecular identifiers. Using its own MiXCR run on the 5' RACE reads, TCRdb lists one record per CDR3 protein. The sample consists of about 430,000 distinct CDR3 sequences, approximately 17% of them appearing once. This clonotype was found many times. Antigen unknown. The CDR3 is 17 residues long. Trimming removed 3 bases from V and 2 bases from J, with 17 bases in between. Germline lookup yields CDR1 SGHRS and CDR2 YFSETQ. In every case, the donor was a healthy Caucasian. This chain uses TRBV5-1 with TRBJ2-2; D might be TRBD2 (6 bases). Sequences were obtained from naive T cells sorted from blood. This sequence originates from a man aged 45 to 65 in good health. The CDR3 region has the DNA TGCGCCAGCAGCTCGGGAGACAGAGGCGCTAACACCGGGGAGCTGTTTTTT. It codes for CASSSGDRGANTGELFF.